This T cell receptor beta chain was observed in a study of blood T cell repertoires in COVID-19. The Seattle patients joined while their infection was active and were tracked longitudinally afterward. Some clones are missing from TCRdb's copy, which holds only in-frame ones; the method was immunoSEQ multiplex PCR. The sample lists about 170,000 clones, approximately 80% occurring once. The CDR3 is 13 amino acids. Trimming left V 6 bases short and J 5 bases short, with 13 bases between. Germline V gives CDR1 MNHEY, CDR2 SVGAGI. Sequenced: peripheral blood. V usage is TRBV6-5 and J usage is TRBJ1-1; D call uncertain. The receptor was isolated from a woman of 80 years or more with COVID-19, enrolled during active disease. CDR3 sequence: CASRADFWTEAFF. The CDR3 DNA reads TGTGCCAGCAGGGCAGACTTTTGGACTGAAGCTTTCTTT.